A selection of T cell receptor beta chains follows, all from one sample in a study of cytomegalovirus exposure and HLA in healthy donors. The data were produced by immunoSEQ multiplex PCR, yet TCRdb's version contains in-frame clones alone and is incomplete. This table holds some 200,000 clones, 81% found once. Sequences were obtained from PBMCs. Source of these receptors: a man aged 45-60 years in good health and CMV-seronegative. Each CDR3 is given with its conserved first and last residue. The order of the fields is CDR3 DNA, CDR3 protein, clone size, J gene, V gene, D gene. The D gene is left open where the match is weak. Clone size is shown for a subset of rows, as once, few, many or a class of expanded clone.

CDR3nt: TGTGCCAGCAGCTTAACGGGACTAGTCTACGAGCAGTACTTC; CDR3aa: CASSLTGLVYEQYF; abundance: .; j_gene: TRBJ2-7; v_gene: TRBV7-2; d_gene: TRBD2
CDR3nt: TGCGCCAGCAGCCCGGGACAGCTACAAGAGACCCAGTACTTC; CDR3aa: CASSPGQLQETQYF; abundance: .; j_gene: TRBJ2-5; v_gene: TRBV5-1; d_gene: TRBD1
CDR3nt: TGTGCCTGGAGTGGGGGGGACCGAGGGAATGCTTTCTTT; CDR3aa: CAWSGGDRGNAFF; abundance: .; j_gene: TRBJ1-1; v_gene: TRBV30; d_gene: .
CDR3nt: TGTGCCACCAGGGACAGGGGGTATAGGAATACGCAGTATTTT; CDR3aa: CATRDRGYRNTQYF; abundance: .; j_gene: TRBJ2-3; v_gene: TRBV2; d_gene: TRBD1
CDR3nt: TGTGCCTGGAGTGCCGGACAGGGGGACACTGAAGCTTTCTTT; CDR3aa: CAWSAGQGDTEAFF; abundance: .; j_gene: TRBJ1-1; v_gene: TRBV30; d_gene: TRBD1
CDR3nt: TGTGCCTGGACAGGGGCTGGAAACACCATATATTTT; CDR3aa: CAWTGAGNTIYF; abundance: .; j_gene: TRBJ1-3; v_gene: TRBV30; d_gene: .
CDR3nt: TGTGCCAGCAGCGTAAGCCCAGCAGGGGACTATGGCTACACCTTC; CDR3aa: CASSVSPAGDYGYTF; abundance: once; j_gene: TRBJ1-2; v_gene: TRBV9; d_gene: .
CDR3nt: TGTTGCCCGGGACAGGGGAAAGGCGAGCAGTACTTC; CDR3aa: CCPGQGKGEQYF; abundance: .; j_gene: TRBJ2-7; v_gene: TRBV19; d_gene: TRBD1
CDR3nt: TGTGCCAGCAGTTACGAGATGCTGAGCTCCTACAATGAGCAGTTCTTC; CDR3aa: CASSYEMLSSYNEQFF; abundance: .; j_gene: TRBJ2-1; v_gene: TRBV6-5; d_gene: .
CDR3nt: TGCAGTGCGAGGATTCAGGGGAACCAGCATTTT; CDR3aa: CSARIQGNQHF; abundance: .; j_gene: TRBJ1-5; v_gene: TRBV20-1; d_gene: .
CDR3nt: TGCGCCAGCAGCTCCAGGGTAACCGGGGAGCTGTTTTTT; CDR3aa: CASSSRVTGELFF; abundance: .; j_gene: TRBJ2-2; v_gene: TRBV5-1; d_gene: .
CDR3nt: TGTGCCAGCAGTTATAGCGGGGGGGATCAAGAGACCCAGTACTTC; CDR3aa: CASSYSGGDQETQYF; abundance: few; j_gene: TRBJ2-5; v_gene: TRBV7-8; d_gene: TRBD2
CDR3nt: TGTGCCTGGAGTTTTCGGGGGAACGAGCAGTACTTC; CDR3aa: CAWSFRGNEQYF; abundance: once; j_gene: TRBJ2-7; v_gene: TRBV30; d_gene: .
CDR3nt: TGTGCCAGCAGCTTGAAGCTGACCTACGAGCAGTACTTC; CDR3aa: CASSLKLTYEQYF; abundance: .; j_gene: TRBJ2-7; v_gene: TRBV5-6; d_gene: .
CDR3nt: TGTGCCACCAGCAGGGGGGACAGGGGGCAAGGAAACACTGAAGCTTTCTTT; CDR3aa: CATSRGDRGQGNTEAFF; abundance: .; j_gene: TRBJ1-1; v_gene: TRBV15; d_gene: TRBD1
CDR3nt: TGTGCCAGCAGCCCGACTAGGACATTCTACAATGAGCAGTTCTTC; CDR3aa: CASSPTRTFYNEQFF; abundance: .; j_gene: TRBJ2-1; v_gene: TRBV7-2; d_gene: .
CDR3nt: TGTGCCAGCAGTTACGGTCTCACAGGGGGCTATGGCTACACCTTC; CDR3aa: CASSYGLTGGYGYTF; abundance: .; j_gene: TRBJ1-2; v_gene: TRBV6-5; d_gene: TRBD1
CDR3nt: TGTGCCAGCAGTGAAGCGCGCGGGGGCAGTTCACCCCTCCACTTT; CDR3aa: CASSEARGGSSPLHF; abundance: .; j_gene: TRBJ1-6; v_gene: TRBV2; d_gene: .
CDR3nt: TGTGCCAGCAGCTTAGATGTTCGGGACAGGGGACTTTTT; CDR3aa: CASSLDVRDRGLF; abundance: few; j_gene: TRBJ1-6; v_gene: TRBV7-8; d_gene: TRBD1
CDR3nt: TGTGCCAGCAGCCCTCTGGACAGGGGAGAAGATAATCAGCCCCAGCATTTT; CDR3aa: CASSPLDRGEDNQPQHF; abundance: once; j_gene: TRBJ1-5; v_gene: TRBV7-9; d_gene: TRBD1
CDR3nt: TGCGCCAGCAGCTTGGCAGGGGCCAACAATGAGCAGTTCTTC; CDR3aa: CASSLAGANNEQFF; abundance: .; j_gene: TRBJ2-1; v_gene: TRBV5-1; d_gene: .
CDR3nt: TGCGCCAGCAGCAGCCGGGACAGGGCCTACGAGCAGTACTTC; CDR3aa: CASSSRDRAYEQYF; abundance: once; j_gene: TRBJ2-7; v_gene: TRBV5-1; d_gene: TRBD1
CDR3nt: TGTGCCAGCAGTCAGGGGGCACCCCAGCCCCAGCATTTT; CDR3aa: CASSQGAPQPQHF; abundance: .; j_gene: TRBJ1-5; v_gene: TRBV2; d_gene: TRBD1
CDR3nt: TGTGCCTGCCGGACTAGCGGGAAGGATTACAATGAGCAGTTCTTC; CDR3aa: CACRTSGKDYNEQFF; abundance: .; j_gene: TRBJ2-1; v_gene: TRBV30; d_gene: TRBD2
CDR3nt: TGTGTTACCGGGACAGGGGGCTTTAGTTGGTACTTC; CDR3aa: CVTGTGGFSWYF; abundance: .; j_gene: TRBJ2-7; v_gene: TRBV7-3; d_gene: TRBD1
CDR3nt: TGTGCCAGTAGCCAAATTCCGGGACAGAGATCCTACGAGCAGTACTTC; CDR3aa: CASSQIPGQRSYEQYF; abundance: .; j_gene: TRBJ2-7; v_gene: TRBV19; d_gene: TRBD1
CDR3nt: TGTGCCAGTCGGACAGCGAACACCGGGGAGCTGTTTTTT; CDR3aa: CASRTANTGELFF; abundance: .; j_gene: TRBJ2-2; v_gene: TRBV6-5; d_gene: .
CDR3nt: TGCGCCAGCAGCCAAGATGGGGCAGTTTATAATGGCTACACCTTC; CDR3aa: CASSQDGAVYNGYTF; abundance: .; j_gene: TRBJ1-2; v_gene: TRBV4-3; d_gene: .
CDR3nt: TGTGCCAGCAGTTACTCATGGGGGGGGGCCAAAGATACGCAGTATTTT; CDR3aa: CASSYSWGGAKDTQYF; abundance: .; j_gene: TRBJ2-3; v_gene: TRBV6-6; d_gene: .
CDR3nt: TGTGCCAGCAGCTTAAGCCCCCTAGATACGCAGTATTTT; CDR3aa: CASSLSPLDTQYF; abundance: .; j_gene: TRBJ2-3; v_gene: TRBV13; d_gene: .
CDR3nt: TGCAGCGTTGAAGCGGGCCCGCAGGGCACTGAAGCTTTCTTT; CDR3aa: CSVEAGPQGTEAFF; abundance: .; j_gene: TRBJ1-1; v_gene: TRBV29-1; d_gene: .
CDR3nt: TGTGCCAGCAGCCCGGGACAGATTAATGAAAAACTGTTTTTT; CDR3aa: CASSPGQINEKLFF; abundance: .; j_gene: TRBJ1-4; v_gene: TRBV7-9; d_gene: TRBD1
CDR3nt: TGTGCCAGCAGTGAAGGCGGGGGGGAGCCCCAGCATTTT; CDR3aa: CASSEGGGEPQHF; abundance: .; j_gene: TRBJ1-5; v_gene: TRBV2; d_gene: .